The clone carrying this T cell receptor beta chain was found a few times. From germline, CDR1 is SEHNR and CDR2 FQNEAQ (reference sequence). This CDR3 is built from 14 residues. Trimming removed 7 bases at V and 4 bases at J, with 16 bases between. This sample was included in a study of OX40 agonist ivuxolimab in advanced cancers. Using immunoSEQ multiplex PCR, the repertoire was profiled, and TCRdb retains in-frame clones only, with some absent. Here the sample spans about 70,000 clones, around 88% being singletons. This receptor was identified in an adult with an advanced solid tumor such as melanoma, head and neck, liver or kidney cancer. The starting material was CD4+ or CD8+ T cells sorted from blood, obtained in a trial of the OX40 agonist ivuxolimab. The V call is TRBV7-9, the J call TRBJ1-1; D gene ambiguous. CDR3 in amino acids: CASIPQLVGTEAFF. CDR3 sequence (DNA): TGTGCCAGCATCCCTCAACTGGTGGGCACTGAAGCTTTCTTT.